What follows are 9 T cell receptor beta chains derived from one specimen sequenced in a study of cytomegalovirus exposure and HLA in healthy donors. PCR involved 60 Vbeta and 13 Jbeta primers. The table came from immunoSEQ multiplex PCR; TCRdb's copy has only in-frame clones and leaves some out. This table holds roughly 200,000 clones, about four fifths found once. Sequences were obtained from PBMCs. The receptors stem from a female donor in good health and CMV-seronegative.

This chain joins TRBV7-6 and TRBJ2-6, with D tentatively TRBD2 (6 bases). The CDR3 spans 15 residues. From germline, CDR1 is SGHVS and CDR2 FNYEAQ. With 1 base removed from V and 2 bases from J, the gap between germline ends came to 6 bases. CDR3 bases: TGTGCCAGCAGCTTAGGGGGGGCTGGGGCCAACGTCCTGACTTTC. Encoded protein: CASSLGGAGANVLTF.

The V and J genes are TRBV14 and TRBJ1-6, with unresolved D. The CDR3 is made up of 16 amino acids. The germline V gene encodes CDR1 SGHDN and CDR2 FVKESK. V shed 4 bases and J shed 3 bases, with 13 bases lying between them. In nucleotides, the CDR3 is TGTGCCAGCAGCCGTTTAGCAGTAAACTATAATTCACCCCTCCACTTT. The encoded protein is CASSRLAVNYNSPLHF.

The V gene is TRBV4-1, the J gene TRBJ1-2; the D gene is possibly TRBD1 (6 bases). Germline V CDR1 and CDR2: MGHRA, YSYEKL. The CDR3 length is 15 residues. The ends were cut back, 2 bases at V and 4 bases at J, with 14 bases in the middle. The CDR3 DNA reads TGCGCCAGCAGCCAACTTGCATTGACAGGCTATGGCTACACCTTC. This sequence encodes CASSQLALTGYGYTF.

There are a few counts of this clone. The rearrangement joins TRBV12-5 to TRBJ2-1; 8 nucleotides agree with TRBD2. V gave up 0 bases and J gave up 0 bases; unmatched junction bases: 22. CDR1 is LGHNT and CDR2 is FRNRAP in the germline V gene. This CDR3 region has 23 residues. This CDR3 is CASGLVILDEEAGVLSSYNEQFF. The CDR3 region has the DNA TGTGCTAGTGGTTTGGTAATTTTGGACGAGGAAGCGGGGGTCCTTAGCTCCTACAATGAGCAGTTCTTC.

CDR3: CASSDLAGVYEQYF. CDR3 DNA sequence: TGTGCCAGCAGTGACCTAGCGGGAGTCTACGAGCAGTACTTC. This chain connects TRBV6-5 to TRBJ2-7, with 10 bases identical to TRBD2. Trimming cost V 5 bases and J 3 bases; bases outside gene matches: 4. The germline V gene has CDR1 MNHEY and CDR2 SVGAGI. The CDR3 extends over 14 amino acids.

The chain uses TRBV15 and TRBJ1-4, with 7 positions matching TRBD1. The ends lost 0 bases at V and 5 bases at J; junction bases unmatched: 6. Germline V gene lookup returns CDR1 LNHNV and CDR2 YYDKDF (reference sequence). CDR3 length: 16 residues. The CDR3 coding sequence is TGTGCCACCAGCAGAGATACAGGGGTGGGAAATGAAAAACTGTTTTTT. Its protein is CATSRDTGVGNEKLFF.

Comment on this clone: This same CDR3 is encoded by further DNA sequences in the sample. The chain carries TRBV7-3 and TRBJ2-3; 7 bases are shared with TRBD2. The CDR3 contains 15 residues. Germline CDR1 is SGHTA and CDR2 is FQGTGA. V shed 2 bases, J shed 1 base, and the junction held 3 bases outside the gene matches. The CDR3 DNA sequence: TGTGCCAGCAGCTTAGGCCTAGCGGGCACAGATACGCAGTATTTT. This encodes CASSLGLAGTDTQYF.

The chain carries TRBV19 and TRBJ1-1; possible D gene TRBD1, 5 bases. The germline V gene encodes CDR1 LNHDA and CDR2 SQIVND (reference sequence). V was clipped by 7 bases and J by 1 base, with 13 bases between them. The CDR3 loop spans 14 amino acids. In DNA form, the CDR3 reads TGTGCCAGTAAGTTGCGGGGGGAGAACACTGAAGCTTTCTTT. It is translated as CASKLRGENTEAFF.

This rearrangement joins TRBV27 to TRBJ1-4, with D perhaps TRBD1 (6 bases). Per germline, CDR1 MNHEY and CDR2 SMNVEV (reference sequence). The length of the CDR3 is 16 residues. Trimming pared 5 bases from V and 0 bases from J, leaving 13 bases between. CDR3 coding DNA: TGTGCCAGCAGTAGAGGACAGCAAGCAACTAATGAAAAACTGTTTTTT. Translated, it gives CASSRGQQATNEKLFF. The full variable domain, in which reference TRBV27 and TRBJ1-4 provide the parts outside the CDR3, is EAQVTQNPRYLITVTGKKLTVTCSQNMNHEYMSWYRQDPGLGLRQIYYSMNVEVTDKGDVPEGYKVSRKEKRNFPLILESPSPNQTSLYFCASSRGQQATNEKLFFGSGTQLSVL.